This T cell receptor (beta chain) was documented in a study of blood T cell repertoires in COVID-19. Profiling relied on immunoSEQ multiplex PCR, and the TCRdb table lists in-frame clones only, not all of them. This sample has 150,000 to 200,000 clones, with roughly nine tenths found just once. V dropped 4 bases and J dropped 4; count of bases not matched to a gene: 8. This CDR3 has 15 amino acids. Germline assignment: CDR1 KGHDR and CDR2 SFDVKD. The chain has TRBV24-1 and TRBJ1-2; 7 nucleotides align to TRBD1. This sequence originates from a woman aged 60-75 years with COVID-19, enrolled during active disease. Sequencing was carried out using peripheral blood. In nucleotides, the CDR3 is TGTGCCACCAGTGACCCCGGACAGGACCCCTATGGCTACACCTTC. This gives the protein CATSDPGQDPYGYTF.